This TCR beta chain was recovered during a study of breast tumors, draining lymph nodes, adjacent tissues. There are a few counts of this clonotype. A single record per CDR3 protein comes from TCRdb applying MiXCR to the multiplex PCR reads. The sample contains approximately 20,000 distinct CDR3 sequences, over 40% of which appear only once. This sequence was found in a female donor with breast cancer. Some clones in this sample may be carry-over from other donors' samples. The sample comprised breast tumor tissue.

CDR3 sequence reads: CASSLTSGAGDTQYF. The CDR3 nucleotides read TGTGCCAGCAGCCTTACTAGCGGGGCCGGGGATACGCAGTATTTT. This sequence joins TRBV2 and TRBJ2-3, with 10 bases lining up with TRBD2. This CDR3 spans 15 amino acids. The V gene end was trimmed by 6 bases and the J gene end by 6 bases; junction bases not matched to a gene: 9. CDR1 and CDR2 (germline): SNHLY, FYNNEI.